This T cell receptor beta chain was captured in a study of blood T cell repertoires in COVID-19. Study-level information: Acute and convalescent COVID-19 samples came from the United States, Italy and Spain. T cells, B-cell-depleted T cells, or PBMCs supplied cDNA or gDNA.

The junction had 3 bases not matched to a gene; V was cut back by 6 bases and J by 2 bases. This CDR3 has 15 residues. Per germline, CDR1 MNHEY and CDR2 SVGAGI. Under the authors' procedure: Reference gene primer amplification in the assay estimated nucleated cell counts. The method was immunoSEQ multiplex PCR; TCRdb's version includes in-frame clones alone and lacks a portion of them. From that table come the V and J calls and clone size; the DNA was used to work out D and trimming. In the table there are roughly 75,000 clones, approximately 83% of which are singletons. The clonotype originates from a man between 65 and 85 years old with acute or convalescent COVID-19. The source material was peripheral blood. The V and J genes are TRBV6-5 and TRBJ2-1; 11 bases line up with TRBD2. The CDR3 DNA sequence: TGTGCCAGCAGCTTGACTAGCGGGACCTACAATGAGCAGTTCTTC. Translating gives CASSLTSGTYNEQFF.